The clone carrying this T cell receptor beta chain has a count of ten or more. TCR beta CDR3 regions were amplified from RNA. A set of HTBI primers served as the primers for a first-round RT-PCR of the TCR CDR3. Each CDR3 protein is one row after TCRdb ran MiXCR on the multiplex PCR reads. Here the sample spans approximately 400,000 distinct CDR3 sequences, around 15% being singletons. At least 3 on the Clinical Activity Score was recorded for ophthalmopathy patients, who also had NOSPECS grade at least 4 and duration under 3 months. The data derive from a study of T cells in Graves' hyperthyroidism and ophthalmopathy. The CDR3 consists of 15 residues. J gave up 5 bases and V 3 bases, and 10 bases lay outside the gene matches. In germline, CDR1 is DFQATT, CDR2 SNEGSKA (reference sequence).

Sequenced input: blood. The receptor was derived from a man aged 50 or older with Graves' ophthalmopathy. V usage is TRBV20-1 and J usage is TRBJ2-1; 7 nucleotides match TRBD1. For the CDR3, the DNA is TGCAGTGCTAGCCGACTTGGGACAGAGGACAATGAGCAGTTCTTC. This translates into CSASRLGTEDNEQFF.